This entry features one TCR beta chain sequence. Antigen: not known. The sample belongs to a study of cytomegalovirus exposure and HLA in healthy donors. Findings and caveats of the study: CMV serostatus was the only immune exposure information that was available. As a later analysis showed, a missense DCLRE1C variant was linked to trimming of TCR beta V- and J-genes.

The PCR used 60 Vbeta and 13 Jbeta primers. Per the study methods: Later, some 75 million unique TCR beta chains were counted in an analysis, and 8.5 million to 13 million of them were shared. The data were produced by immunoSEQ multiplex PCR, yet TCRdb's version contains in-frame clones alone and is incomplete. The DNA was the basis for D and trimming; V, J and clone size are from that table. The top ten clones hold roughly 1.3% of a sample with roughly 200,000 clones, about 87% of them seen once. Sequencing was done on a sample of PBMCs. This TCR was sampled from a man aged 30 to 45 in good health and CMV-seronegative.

The CDR3 is CASSERLAASYNEQFF. For the CDR3, the DNA is TGTGCCAGCAGTGAGAGGCTAGCGGCTTCCTACAATGAGCAGTTCTTC. The chain links TRBV6-4 to TRBJ2-1, with TRBD2 identical over 7 bases. After removal of 3 bases from V and 1 base from J, the junction contained 6 bases not matched to a gene. The CDR3 runs to 16 residues. Germline CDR1 reads MRHNA; CDR2 reads SNTAGT.